The clone carrying this TCR beta chain was counted at least ten times. Its matching antigen is unknown. The CDR3 loop spans 18 amino acids. Looked up from germline, CDR1 is LNHDA and CDR2 is SQIVND (reference sequence). V was shortened by 2 bases and J by 4 bases, with 23 bases between the two germline ends. This record comes from a study of T cell repertoires in cytomegalovirus infection. Study-wide background: TCR beta signatures that were public indicated CMV infection and matching HLA type. Regarding the study as a whole: Accumulated public TCR beta family frequency recognized individuals carrying CMV together with the relevant HLA. The ex vivo response was dominated by HLA-C-restricted CMV-specific TCR beta clonotypes.

TCRdb itself ran the reads through MiXCR, one entry per CDR3 protein. The table lists approximately 700,000 distinct CDR3 sequences, approximately 34% of them singletons. V is TRBV19 and J is TRBJ1-1; D call uncertain. Sequencing was performed on PBMCs. This TCR was sampled from a human donor in good health (CMV status not recorded). Some clones in this sample may be carry-over from other donors' samples. Written as DNA, the CDR3 is TGTGCCAGTAGTATACAGGCTCTGGCGGTCAGGAGTATCACTGAAGCTTTCTTT. Translation: CASSIQALAVRSITEAFF.